Listed below are T cell receptor beta chains from one sample, sequenced in a study of shared T cell receptors in the human thymus. Using immunoSEQ multiplex PCR, the repertoire was profiled, and TCRdb retains in-frame clones only, with some absent. This table has some 700,000 clones, 70% to 90% appearing once. This sample was shared with a second study, whose subject was human thymus T cells.

Sequencing was carried out using thymocytes. The receptors originated from a girl younger than two with a congenital heart defect. Each CDR3 is given with its conserved first and last residue. The D gene is left open where the match is weak. Clone sizes are given selectively: once, few, many, or a class where the clone is expanded.

clone_size: once; v_call: TRBV5-1; j_call: TRBJ2-1; d_call: TRBD2; cdr3_nt: TGCGCCAGCGGTCGGGCTAGCGGGGGGGCCTCAGGGTATGAGCAGTTCTTC; cdr3_aa: CASGRASGGASGYEQFF
clone_size: .; v_call: TRBV9; j_call: TRBJ1-3; d_call: TRBD1; cdr3_nt: TGTGCCAGCAGCCACGGGACAGGGAGTCCTTACTCTGGAAACATCATATATTTT; cdr3_aa: CASSHGTGSPYSGNIIYF
clone_size: .; v_call: TRBV6-6; j_call: TRBJ1-1; d_call: .; cdr3_nt: TGTGCCAGCAGTATGACAGTGAACACTGAAGCTTTCTTT; cdr3_aa: CASSMTVNTEAFF
clone_size: .; v_call: TRBV6-5; j_call: TRBJ2-1; d_call: .; cdr3_nt: TGTGCCAGCGCGGGCCAGGCTCTTTACAATGAGCAGTTCTTC; cdr3_aa: CASAGQALYNEQFF
clone_size: .; v_call: TRBV21-1; j_call: TRBJ1-5; d_call: .; cdr3_nt: TGTGCCAGCAGCCAGGGAAGGGGCCAGCCCCAGCATTTT; cdr3_aa: CASSQGRGQPQHF
clone_size: .; v_call: TRBV9; j_call: TRBJ2-1; d_call: TRBD2; cdr3_nt: TGTGCCAGCAGCGTAGTAGCATGGACTAGCGGGCTCAATGAGCAGTTCTTC; cdr3_aa: CASSVVAWTSGLNEQFF
clone_size: .; v_call: TRBV6-6; j_call: TRBJ2-3; d_call: TRBD2; cdr3_nt: TGTGCCAGCAGTGCGACTAGCGGGGGCCCTCCAGATACGCAGTATTTT; cdr3_aa: CASSATSGGPPDTQYF
clone_size: .; v_call: TRBV19; j_call: TRBJ1-1; d_call: .; cdr3_nt: TGTGCCAGCCGTCACCGGACAGACAACTCCACTGAAGCTTTCTTT; cdr3_aa: CASRHRTDNSTEAFF
clone_size: .; v_call: TRBV4-3; j_call: TRBJ1-1; d_call: TRBD1; cdr3_nt: TGCGCCAGCAGCCAAGAGGGGGACAGTTTGAACACTGAAGCTTTCTTT; cdr3_aa: CASSQEGDSLNTEAFF
clone_size: .; v_call: TRBV27; j_call: TRBJ2-2; d_call: .; cdr3_nt: TGTGCCAGTTTGGGCAGGGCCGGGGAGCTGTTTTTT; cdr3_aa: CASLGRAGELFF
clone_size: .; v_call: TRBV15; j_call: TRBJ2-5; d_call: TRBD1; cdr3_nt: TGTGCCACCAGCAGCGGCCGGGACAGAGACTACCAAGAGACCCAGTACTTC; cdr3_aa: CATSSGRDRDYQETQYF
clone_size: .; v_call: TRBV19; j_call: TRBJ1-2; d_call: TRBD1; cdr3_nt: TGTGCCAGTAGTCCACCGGGACAGGGTTTGCATGGCTACACCTTC; cdr3_aa: CASSPPGQGLHGYTF
clone_size: few; v_call: TRBV7-9; j_call: TRBJ1-2; d_call: TRBD1; cdr3_nt: TGTGCCAGCAGCCTGTACACTCAACCGGGACAGATCTATGGCTACACCTTC; cdr3_aa: CASSLYTQPGQIYGYTF
clone_size: .; v_call: TRBV7-2; j_call: TRBJ1-2; d_call: .; cdr3_nt: TGTGCCAGCAGCAAGCCACTCCCGCAGGTCCCCTATGGCTACACCTTC; cdr3_aa: CASSKPLPQVPYGYTF
clone_size: once; v_call: TRBV5-1; j_call: TRBJ1-1; d_call: TRBD1; cdr3_nt: TGCGCCAGCAGCGGAGGACAGGGGATGAACACTGAAGCTTTCTTT; cdr3_aa: CASSGGQGMNTEAFF
clone_size: .; v_call: TRBV9; j_call: TRBJ1-6; d_call: .; cdr3_nt: TGTGCCAGCAGCGTAGAGCCAGGGTATAATTCACCCCTCCACTTT; cdr3_aa: CASSVEPGYNSPLHF
clone_size: .; v_call: TRBV19; j_call: TRBJ2-3; d_call: .; cdr3_nt: TGTGCCAGTAACCCCAGGGGCCTAAGCACAGATACGCAGTATTTT; cdr3_aa: CASNPRGLSTDTQYF
clone_size: .; v_call: TRBV9; j_call: TRBJ2-7; d_call: .; cdr3_nt: TGTGCCAGCAGCGTAGGATGGGAGACCTACGAGCAGTACTTC; cdr3_aa: CASSVGWETYEQYF
clone_size: .; v_call: TRBV4-1; j_call: TRBJ1-2; d_call: .; cdr3_nt: TGCGCCAGCAGCCAAGAAAGGGGCAGGGGCTATGGCTACACCTTC; cdr3_aa: CASSQERGRGYGYTF
clone_size: .; v_call: TRBV19; j_call: TRBJ2-2; d_call: TRBD1; cdr3_nt: TGTGCCAGTAGTAGACCCGCGACAGGGTCGGACACCGGGGAGCTGTTTTTT; cdr3_aa: CASSRPATGSDTGELFF
clone_size: .; v_call: TRBV5-1; j_call: TRBJ1-3; d_call: .; cdr3_nt: TGCGCCAGCAGCTTTACAGCTGGAAACACCATATATTTT; cdr3_aa: CASSFTAGNTIYF
clone_size: .; v_call: TRBV6-6; j_call: TRBJ1-5; d_call: TRBD1; cdr3_nt: TGTGCCAGCAGTTACGGGACAGAAAATTATCAGCCCCAGCATTTT; cdr3_aa: CASSYGTENYQPQHF
clone_size: .; v_call: TRBV29-1; j_call: TRBJ2-5; d_call: TRBD1; cdr3_nt: TGCAGCGTAACGGGGTCCAGAGACAGGGCGGGGACCCAGTACTTC; cdr3_aa: CSVTGSRDRAGTQYF
clone_size: once; v_call: TRBV11-2; j_call: TRBJ2-7; d_call: .; cdr3_nt: TGTGCCAGCAGCCAGGGCTGGGACGAGCAGTACTTC; cdr3_aa: CASSQGWDEQYF
clone_size: few; v_call: TRBV20-1; j_call: TRBJ1-4; d_call: .; cdr3_nt: TGCAGTGCTCCAGGGTCTTGGAAACTGTTTTTT; cdr3_aa: CSAPGSWKLFF
clone_size: .; v_call: TRBV5-1; j_call: TRBJ2-3; d_call: TRBD2; cdr3_nt: TGCGCCAGCAGCTTGTATTCTCAGCGGGGGGCCCACACAGATACGCAGTATTTT; cdr3_aa: CASSLYSQRGAHTDTQYF